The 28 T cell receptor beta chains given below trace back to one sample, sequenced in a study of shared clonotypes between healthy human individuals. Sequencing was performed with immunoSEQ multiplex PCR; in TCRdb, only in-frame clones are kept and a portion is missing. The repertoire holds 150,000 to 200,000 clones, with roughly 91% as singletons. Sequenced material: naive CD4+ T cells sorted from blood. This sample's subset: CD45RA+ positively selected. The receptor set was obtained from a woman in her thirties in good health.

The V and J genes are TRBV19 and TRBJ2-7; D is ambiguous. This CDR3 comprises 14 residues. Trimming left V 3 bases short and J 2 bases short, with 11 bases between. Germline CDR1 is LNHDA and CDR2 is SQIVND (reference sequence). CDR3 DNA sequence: TGTGCCAGTAGTATCTCGGTCTTCGCCTACGAGCAGTACTTC. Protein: CASSISVFAYEQYF.

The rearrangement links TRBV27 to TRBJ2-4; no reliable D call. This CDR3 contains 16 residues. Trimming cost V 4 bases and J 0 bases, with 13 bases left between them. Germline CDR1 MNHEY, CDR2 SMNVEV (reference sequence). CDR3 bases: TGTGCCAGCAGTTCCCGACAAACCCCAGCCAAAAACATTCAGTACTTC. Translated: CASSSRQTPAKNIQYF.

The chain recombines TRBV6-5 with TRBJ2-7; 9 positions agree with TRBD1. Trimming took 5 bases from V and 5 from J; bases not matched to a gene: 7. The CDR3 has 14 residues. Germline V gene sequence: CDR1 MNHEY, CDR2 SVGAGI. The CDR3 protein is CASSSRDRENEQYF. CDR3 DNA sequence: TGTGCCAGCAGTAGCCGGGACAGGGAAAACGAGCAGTACTTC.

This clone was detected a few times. The CDR3 nucleotides are TGTGCCACCCGACAGCCCCAGTATGGCTACACCTTC. Translation gives CATRQPQYGYTF. This chain links TRBV28 with TRBJ1-2; D might be TRBD1 (5 bases). Germline loops: CDR1 MDHEN, CDR2 SYDVKM. V shed 10 bases and J shed 5 bases, with 14 bases lying between them. The CDR3 totals 12 residues.

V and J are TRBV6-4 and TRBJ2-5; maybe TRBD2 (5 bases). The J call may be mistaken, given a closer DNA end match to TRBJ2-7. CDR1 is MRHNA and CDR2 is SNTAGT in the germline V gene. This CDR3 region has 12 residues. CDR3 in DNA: TGTGCCAGCAAAGGACGGGACTACGAGCAGTACTTC. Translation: CASKGRDYEQYF.

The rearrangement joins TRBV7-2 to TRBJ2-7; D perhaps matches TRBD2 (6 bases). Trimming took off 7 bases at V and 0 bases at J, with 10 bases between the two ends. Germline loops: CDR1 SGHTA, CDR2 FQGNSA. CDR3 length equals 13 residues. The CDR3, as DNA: TGTGCCAGCAAAAGCGGGTCCTCCTACGAGCAGTACTTC. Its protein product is CASKSGSSYEQYF.

The CDR3 here is CASSLVWGASNQPQHF. CDR3 DNA: TGTGCCAGCAGTTTAGTGTGGGGGGCGAGCAATCAGCCCCAGCATTTT. V usage is TRBV28 and J usage is TRBJ1-5; D may be TRBD1 (6 bases). The CDR3 has 16 residues. The germline V and J ends were trimmed by 2 bases and 1 base, with 12 bases remaining between them. Per germline, CDR1 MDHEN and CDR2 SYDVKM.

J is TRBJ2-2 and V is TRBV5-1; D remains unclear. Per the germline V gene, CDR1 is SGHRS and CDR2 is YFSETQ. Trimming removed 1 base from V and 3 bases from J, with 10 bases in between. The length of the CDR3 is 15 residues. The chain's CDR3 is CASSLTSQYTGELFF. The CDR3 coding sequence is TGCGCCAGCAGCTTGACCAGCCAATACACCGGGGAGCTGTTTTTT.

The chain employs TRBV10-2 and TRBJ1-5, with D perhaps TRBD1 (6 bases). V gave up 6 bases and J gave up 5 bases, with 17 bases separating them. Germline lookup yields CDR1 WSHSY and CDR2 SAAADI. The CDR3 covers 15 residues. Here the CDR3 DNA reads TGCGCCAGCAGAATGGGGTCCAGGGGAGATCAGCCCCAGCATTTT. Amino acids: CASRMGSRGDQPQHF.

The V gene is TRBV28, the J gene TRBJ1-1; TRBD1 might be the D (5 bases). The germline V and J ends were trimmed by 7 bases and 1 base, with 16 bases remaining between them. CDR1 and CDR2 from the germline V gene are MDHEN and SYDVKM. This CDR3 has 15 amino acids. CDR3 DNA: TGTGCCAGCACCTCCTCGGCAGGGACGAACACTGAAGCTTTCTTT. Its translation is CASTSSAGTNTEAFF.

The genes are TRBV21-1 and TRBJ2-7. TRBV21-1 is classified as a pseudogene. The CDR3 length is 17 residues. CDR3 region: CASSVPGVRMCPYEQYF. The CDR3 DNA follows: TGTGCCAGCAGCGTCCCGGGCGTACGAATGTGCCCCTACGAGCAGTACTTC.

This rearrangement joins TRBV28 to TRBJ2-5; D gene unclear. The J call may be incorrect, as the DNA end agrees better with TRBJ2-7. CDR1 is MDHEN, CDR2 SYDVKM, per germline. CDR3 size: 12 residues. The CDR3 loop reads CASSYYSYEQYF. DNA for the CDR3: TGTGCCAGCAGTTACTACTCCTACGAGCAGTACTTC.

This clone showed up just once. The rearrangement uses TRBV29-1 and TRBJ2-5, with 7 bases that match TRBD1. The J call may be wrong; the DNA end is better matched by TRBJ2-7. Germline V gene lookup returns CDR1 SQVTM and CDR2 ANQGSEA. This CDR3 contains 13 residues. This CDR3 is CSVATGDPYEQYF. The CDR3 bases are TGCAGCGTTGCCACAGGGGACCCCTACGAGCAGTACTTC.

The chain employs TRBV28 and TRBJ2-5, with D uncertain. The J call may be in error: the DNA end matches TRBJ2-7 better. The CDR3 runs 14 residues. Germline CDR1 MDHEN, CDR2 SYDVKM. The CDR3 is CASSTPPTRYEQYF. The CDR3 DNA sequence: TGTGCCAGCAGTACCCCACCGACTCGTTACGAGCAGTACTTC.

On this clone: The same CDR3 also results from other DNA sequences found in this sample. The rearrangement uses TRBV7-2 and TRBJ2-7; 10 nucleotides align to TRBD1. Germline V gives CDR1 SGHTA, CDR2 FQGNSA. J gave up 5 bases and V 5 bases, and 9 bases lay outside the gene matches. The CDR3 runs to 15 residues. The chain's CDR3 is CASSPTGDRGNEQYF. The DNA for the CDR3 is TGTGCCAGCAGCCCCACCGGGGACAGGGGCAACGAGCAGTACTTC.

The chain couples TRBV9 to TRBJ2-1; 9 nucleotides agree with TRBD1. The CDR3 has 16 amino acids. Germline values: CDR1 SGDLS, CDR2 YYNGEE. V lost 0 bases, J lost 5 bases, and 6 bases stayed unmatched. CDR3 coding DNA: TGTGCCAGCAGCGTAGGCCGGGACAGGGACCACAATGAGCAGTTCTTC. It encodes CASSVGRDRDHNEQFF.

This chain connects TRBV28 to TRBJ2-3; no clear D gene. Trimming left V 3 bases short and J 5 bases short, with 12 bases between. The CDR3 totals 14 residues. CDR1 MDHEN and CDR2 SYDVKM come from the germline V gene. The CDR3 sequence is CASSFPGKGDTQYF. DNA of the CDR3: TGTGCCAGCAGTTTCCCCGGTAAAGGAGATACGCAGTATTTT.

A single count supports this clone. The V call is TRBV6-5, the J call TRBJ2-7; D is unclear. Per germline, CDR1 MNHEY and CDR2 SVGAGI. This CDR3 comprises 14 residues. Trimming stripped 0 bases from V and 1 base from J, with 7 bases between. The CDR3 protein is CASSYSPGSYEQYF. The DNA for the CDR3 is TGTGCCAGCAGTTACTCGCCAGGTTCCTACGAGCAGTACTTC.

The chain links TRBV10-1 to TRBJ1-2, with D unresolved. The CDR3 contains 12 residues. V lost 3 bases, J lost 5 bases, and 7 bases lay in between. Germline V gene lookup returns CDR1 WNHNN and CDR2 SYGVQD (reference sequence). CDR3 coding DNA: TGCGCCAGCAGTGACTCTGAATATGGCTACACCTTC. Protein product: CASSDSEYGYTF.

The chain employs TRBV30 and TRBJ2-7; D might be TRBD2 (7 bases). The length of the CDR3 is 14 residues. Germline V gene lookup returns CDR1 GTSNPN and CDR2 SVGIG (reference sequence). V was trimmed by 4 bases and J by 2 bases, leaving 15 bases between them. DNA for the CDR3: TGTGCCTGGAATCCTGGGGGGGCCCCCTACGAGCAGTACTTC. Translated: CAWNPGGAPYEQYF.

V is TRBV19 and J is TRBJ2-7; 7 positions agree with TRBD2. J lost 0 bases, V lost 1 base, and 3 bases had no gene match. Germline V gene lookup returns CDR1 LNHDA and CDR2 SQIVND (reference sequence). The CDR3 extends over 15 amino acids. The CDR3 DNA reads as TGTGCCAGTAGTATAGCGGCTAGCGGCTCCTACGAGCAGTACTTC. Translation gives CASSIAASGSYEQYF.

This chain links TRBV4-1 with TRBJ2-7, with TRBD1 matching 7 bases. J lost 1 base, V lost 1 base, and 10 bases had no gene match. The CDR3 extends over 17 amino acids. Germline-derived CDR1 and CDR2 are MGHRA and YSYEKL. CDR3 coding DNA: TGCGCCAGCAGCCAAGCCGGAACAGGGGCAAATTCCTACGAGCAGTACTTC. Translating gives CASSQAGTGANSYEQYF.

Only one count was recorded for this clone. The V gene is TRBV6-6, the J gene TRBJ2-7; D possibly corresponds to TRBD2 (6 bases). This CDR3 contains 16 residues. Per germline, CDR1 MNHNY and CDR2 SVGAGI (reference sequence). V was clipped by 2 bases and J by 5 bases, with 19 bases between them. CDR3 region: CASSYAGRTGRHEQYF. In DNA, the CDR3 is TGTGCCAGCAGTTACGCGGGTCGGACGGGGAGGCACGAGCAGTACTTC.

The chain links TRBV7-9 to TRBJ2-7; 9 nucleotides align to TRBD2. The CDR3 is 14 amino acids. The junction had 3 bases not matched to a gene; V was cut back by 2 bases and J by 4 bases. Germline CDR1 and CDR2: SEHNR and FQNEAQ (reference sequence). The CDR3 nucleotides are TGTGCCAGCAGCTTAACTAGCGGGTCTTACGAGCAGTACTTC. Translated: CASSLTSGSYEQYF.

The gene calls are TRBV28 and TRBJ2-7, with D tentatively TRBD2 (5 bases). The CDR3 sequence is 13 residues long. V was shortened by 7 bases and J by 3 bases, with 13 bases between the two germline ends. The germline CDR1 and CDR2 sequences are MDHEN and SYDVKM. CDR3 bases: TGTGCCAGCACCCCTCCGGGGATCTACGAGCAGTACTTC. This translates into CASTPPGIYEQYF.

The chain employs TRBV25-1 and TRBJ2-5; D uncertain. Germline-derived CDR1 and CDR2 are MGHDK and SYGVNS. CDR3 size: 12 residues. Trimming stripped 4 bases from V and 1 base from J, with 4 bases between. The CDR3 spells CASSVSQETQYF. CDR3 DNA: TGTGCCAGCAGTGTAAGCCAAGAGACCCAGTACTTC.

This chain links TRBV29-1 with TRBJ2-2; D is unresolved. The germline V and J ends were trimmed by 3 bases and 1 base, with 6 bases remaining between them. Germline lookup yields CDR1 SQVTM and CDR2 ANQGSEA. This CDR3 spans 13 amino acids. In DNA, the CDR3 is TGCAGCGTTGAGCCCAGGAACACCGGGGAGCTGTTTTTT. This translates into CSVEPRNTGELFF.

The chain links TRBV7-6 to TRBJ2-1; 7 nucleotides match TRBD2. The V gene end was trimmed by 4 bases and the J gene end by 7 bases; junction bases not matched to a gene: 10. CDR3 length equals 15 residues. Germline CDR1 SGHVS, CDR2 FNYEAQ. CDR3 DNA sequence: TGTGCCAGCAGCTCGGGGGAGGGCCGAGGGAATGAGCAGTTCTTC. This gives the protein CASSSGEGRGNEQFF.